This T cell receptor beta chain is from a study of beta chain features in type 1 diabetes. At the level of the study: The patients were much like the healthy donors in age, gender and cell yields. Examined across all samples were some 110,000,000 sorted cells.

There are a few counts of this clone. No antigen is known for it. Trimming cost V 6 bases and J 4 bases, with 12 bases left between them. Germline CDR1 is ENHRY and CDR2 is SYGVKD. This CDR3 has 13 residues. The authors reverse transcribed all of the isolated RNA, so sequencing captured expressed TCRB transcripts. Only in-frame clones appear in the TCRdb table, and some are missing; sequencing was by immunoSEQ multiplex PCR. This table has about 620,000 clones, 15% to 17% appearing once. Study outcomes and limitations: No resolution was reached here on whether HLA type influences TCRB rearrangement.

Sorting of CD4+ naive, central memory, regulatory and stem cell-like memory cells was performed via CD45RO/CCR7/CD25/CD127/CD95/CD27. The chain recombines TRBV10-3 with TRBJ1-1, with D hard to call. This receptor was taken from a man younger than 35 in good health. What was sequenced was naive CD4+ T cells from blood. The CDR3 coding sequence is TGTGCCATCAGCCCCGGGAAGACCACTGAAGCTTTCTTT. Encoded protein: CAISPGKTTEAFF.